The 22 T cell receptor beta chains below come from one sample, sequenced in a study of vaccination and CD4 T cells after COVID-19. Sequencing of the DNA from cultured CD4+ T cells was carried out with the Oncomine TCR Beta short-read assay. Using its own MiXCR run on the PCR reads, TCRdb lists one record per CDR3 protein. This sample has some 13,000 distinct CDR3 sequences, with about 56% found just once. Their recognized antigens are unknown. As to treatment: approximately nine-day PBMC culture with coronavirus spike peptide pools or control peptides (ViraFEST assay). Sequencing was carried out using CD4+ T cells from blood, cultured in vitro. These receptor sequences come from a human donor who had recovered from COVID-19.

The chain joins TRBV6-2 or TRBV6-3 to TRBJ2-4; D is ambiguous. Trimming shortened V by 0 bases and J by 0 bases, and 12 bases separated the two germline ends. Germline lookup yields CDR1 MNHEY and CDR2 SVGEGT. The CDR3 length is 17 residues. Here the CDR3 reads CASSYSSGLLAKNIQYF. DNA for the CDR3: TGTGCCAGCAGTTACTCGTCTGGGTTGCTAGCCAAAAACATTCAGTACTTC.

The DNA of the CDR3 is TGTGCCAGCTCACCGGGGACAGCCGATTCACCCCTCCACTTT. It specifies CASSPGTADSPLHF. V gene TRBV18 combines with J gene TRBJ1-6; 7 bases match TRBD1. The V segment lost 3 bases and the J segment 8 bases; nucleotides outside the gene matches: 4. The CDR3 is 14 residues long. In germline, CDR1 is KGHSH, CDR2 LQKENI.

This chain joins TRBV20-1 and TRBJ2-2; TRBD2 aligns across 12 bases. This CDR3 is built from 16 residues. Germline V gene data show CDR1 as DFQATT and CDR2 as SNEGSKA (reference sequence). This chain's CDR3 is CRAEKRTSGVTGELFF. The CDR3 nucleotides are TGCAGGGCAGAAAAGCGGACTAGCGGGGTCACCGGGGAGCTGTTTTTT.

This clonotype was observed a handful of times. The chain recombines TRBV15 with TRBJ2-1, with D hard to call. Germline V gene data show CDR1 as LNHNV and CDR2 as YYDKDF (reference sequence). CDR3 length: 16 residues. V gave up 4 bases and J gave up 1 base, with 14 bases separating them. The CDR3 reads CATSTTPFGSYNEQFF. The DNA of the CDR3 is TGTGCCACCAGCACTACCCCTTTCGGGTCCTACAATGAGCAGTTCTTC.

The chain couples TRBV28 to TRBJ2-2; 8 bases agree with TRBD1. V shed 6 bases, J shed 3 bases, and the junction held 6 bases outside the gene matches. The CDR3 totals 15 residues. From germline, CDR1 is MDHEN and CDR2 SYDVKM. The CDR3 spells CASRETGGDTGELFF. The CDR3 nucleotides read TGTGCCAGCAGGGAAACAGGGGGAGACACCGGGGAGCTGTTTTTT.

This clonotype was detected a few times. The CDR3 reads CSARETGTDTEAFF. CDR3 in DNA: TGCAGTGCTAGAGAAACAGGGACCGACACTGAAGCTTTCTTT. This rearrangement joins TRBV20-1 to TRBJ1-1; D possibly corresponds to TRBD1 (6 bases). Germline values: CDR1 DFQATT, CDR2 SNEGSKA (reference sequence). With 0 bases removed from V and 3 bases from J, the gap between germline ends came to 11 bases. The CDR3 is 14 amino acids.

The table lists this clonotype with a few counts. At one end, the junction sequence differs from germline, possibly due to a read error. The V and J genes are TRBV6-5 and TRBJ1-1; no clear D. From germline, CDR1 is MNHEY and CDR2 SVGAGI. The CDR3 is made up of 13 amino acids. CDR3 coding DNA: TGTGCTAGCAGTTCCGATACCTACACTGAAGCTTTCTTT. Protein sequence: CASSSDTYTEAFF.

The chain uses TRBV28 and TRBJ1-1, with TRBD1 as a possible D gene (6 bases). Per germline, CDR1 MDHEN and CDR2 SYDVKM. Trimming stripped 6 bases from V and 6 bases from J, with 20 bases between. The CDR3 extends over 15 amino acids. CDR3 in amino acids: CASSLGGGVRPEAFF. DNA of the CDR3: TGTGCCAGCAGCCTCGGGGGGGGCGTCCGTCCTGAAGCTTTCTTT.

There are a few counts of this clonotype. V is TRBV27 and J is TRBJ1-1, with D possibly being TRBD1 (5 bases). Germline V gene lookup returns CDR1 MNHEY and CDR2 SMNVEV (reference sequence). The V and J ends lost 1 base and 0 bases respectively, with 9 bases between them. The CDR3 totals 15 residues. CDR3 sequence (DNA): TGTGCCAGCAGTTTATACGGGGGATTGAACACTGAAGCTTTCTTT. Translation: CASSLYGGLNTEAFF.

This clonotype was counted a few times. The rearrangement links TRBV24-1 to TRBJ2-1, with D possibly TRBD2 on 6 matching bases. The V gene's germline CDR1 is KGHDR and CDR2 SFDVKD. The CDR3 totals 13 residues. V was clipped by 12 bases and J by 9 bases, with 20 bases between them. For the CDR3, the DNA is TGTGCCTCCTCCGTATCTAGCGTCAGTGAGCAGTTCTTC. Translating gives CASSVSSVSEQFF.

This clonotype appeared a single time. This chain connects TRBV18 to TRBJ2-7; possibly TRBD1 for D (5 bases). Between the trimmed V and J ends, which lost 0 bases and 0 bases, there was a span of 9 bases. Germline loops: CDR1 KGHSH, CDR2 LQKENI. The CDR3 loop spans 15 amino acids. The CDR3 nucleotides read TGTGCCAGCTCACCACCTAGGGGATCCTCCTACGAGCAGTACTTC. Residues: CASSPPRGSSYEQYF.

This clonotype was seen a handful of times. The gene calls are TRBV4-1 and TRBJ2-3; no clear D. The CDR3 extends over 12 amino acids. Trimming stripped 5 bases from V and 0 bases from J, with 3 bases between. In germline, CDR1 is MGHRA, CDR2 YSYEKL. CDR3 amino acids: CASSASTDTQYF. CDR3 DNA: TGCGCCAGCAGCGCAAGCACAGATACGCAGTATTTT.

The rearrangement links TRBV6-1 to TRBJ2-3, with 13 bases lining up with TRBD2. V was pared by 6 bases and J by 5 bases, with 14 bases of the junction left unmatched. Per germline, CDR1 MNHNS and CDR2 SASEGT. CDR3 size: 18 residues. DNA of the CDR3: TGTGCCAGCAGACGCCCAGGACTAGCGGGAGCCTTTGGAGATACGCAGTATTTT. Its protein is CASRRPGLAGAFGDTQYF.

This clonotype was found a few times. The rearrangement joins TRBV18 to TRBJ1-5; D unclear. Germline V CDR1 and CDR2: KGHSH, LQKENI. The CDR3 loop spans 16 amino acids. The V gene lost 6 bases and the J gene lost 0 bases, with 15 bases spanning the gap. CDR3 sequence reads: CASSGAAEYSNQPQHF. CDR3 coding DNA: TGTGCCAGCTCCGGAGCAGCTGAATATAGCAATCAGCCCCAGCATTTT.

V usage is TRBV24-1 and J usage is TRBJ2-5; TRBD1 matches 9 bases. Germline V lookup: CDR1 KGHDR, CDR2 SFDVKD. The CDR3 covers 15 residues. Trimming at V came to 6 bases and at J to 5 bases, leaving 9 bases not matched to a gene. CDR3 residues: CATSPGTGSGETQYF. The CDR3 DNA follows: TGTGCCACCAGTCCCGGGACAGGGAGTGGGGAGACCCAGTACTTC.

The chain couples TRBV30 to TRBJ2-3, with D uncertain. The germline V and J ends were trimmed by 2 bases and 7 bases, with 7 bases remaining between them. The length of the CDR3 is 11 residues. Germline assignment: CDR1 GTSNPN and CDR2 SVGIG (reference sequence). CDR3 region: CAWSRSNTQYF. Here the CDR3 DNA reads TGTGCCTGGAGTAGATCAAATACGCAGTATTTT.

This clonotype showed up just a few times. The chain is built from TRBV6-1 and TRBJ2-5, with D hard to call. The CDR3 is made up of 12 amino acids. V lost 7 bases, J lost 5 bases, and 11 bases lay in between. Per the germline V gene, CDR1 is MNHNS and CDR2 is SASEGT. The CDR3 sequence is CASKTSRETQYF. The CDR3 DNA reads TGTGCCAGCAAAACATCCAGGGAGACCCAGTACTTC.

The CDR3 region has the DNA TGTGCCAGTAGTATAGGTCCCGGCTCTAACTATGGCTACACCTTC. Protein product: CASSIGPGSNYGYTF. The chain combines TRBV19 with TRBJ1-2; D is unclear. Trimming shortened V by 1 base and J by 0 bases, and 9 bases separated the two germline ends. There are 15 residues in the CDR3. Germline V gives CDR1 LNHDA, CDR2 SQIVND (reference sequence).

The CDR3 DNA is TGTGCCAGCAGAGCAGGGGGACGATCCGTCTATGGCTACACCTTC. Its translation is CASRAGGRSVYGYTF. V gene TRBV6-2 or TRBV6-3 combines with J gene TRBJ1-2; 7 bases map to TRBD1. The CDR3 sequence is 15 residues long. CDR1 and CDR2 from the germline V gene are MNHEY and SVGEGT. Trimming at V came to 6 bases and at J to 4 bases, leaving 11 bases not matched to a gene.

The CDR3 spells CASSPRQVSHSEAFF. As DNA, the CDR3 is TGTGCCAGCAGCCCTAGACAGGTCTCTCATTCTGAAGCTTTCTTT. The chain has TRBV7-2 and TRBJ1-1; D perhaps matches TRBD1 (6 bases). CDR3 size: 15 residues. Trimming cost V 5 bases and J 6 bases, with 19 bases left between them. Per the germline V gene, CDR1 is SGHTA and CDR2 is FQGNSA. The full variable domain, in which reference TRBV7-2 and TRBJ1-1 provide the parts outside the CDR3, is GAGVSQSPSNKVTEKGKDVELRCDPISGHTALYWYRQSLGQGLEFLIYFQGNSAPDKSGLPSDRFSAERTGGSVSTLTIQRTQQEDSAVYLCASSPRQVSHSEAFFGQGTRLTVV.

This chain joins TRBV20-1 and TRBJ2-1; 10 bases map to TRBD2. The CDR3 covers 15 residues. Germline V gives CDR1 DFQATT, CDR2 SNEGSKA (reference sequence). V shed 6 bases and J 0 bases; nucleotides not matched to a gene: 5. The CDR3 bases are TGCAGTGCAATAGCGGGGGGAAGCTCCTACAATGAGCAGTTCTTC. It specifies CSAIAGGSSYNEQFF.

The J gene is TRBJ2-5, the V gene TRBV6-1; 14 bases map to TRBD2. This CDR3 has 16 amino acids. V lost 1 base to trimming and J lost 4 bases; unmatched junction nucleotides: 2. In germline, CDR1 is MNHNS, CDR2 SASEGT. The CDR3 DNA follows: TGTGCCAGCAGTGAAGGACTAGCGGGAGGGGGAGAGACCCAGTACTTC. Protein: CASSEGLAGGGETQYF.